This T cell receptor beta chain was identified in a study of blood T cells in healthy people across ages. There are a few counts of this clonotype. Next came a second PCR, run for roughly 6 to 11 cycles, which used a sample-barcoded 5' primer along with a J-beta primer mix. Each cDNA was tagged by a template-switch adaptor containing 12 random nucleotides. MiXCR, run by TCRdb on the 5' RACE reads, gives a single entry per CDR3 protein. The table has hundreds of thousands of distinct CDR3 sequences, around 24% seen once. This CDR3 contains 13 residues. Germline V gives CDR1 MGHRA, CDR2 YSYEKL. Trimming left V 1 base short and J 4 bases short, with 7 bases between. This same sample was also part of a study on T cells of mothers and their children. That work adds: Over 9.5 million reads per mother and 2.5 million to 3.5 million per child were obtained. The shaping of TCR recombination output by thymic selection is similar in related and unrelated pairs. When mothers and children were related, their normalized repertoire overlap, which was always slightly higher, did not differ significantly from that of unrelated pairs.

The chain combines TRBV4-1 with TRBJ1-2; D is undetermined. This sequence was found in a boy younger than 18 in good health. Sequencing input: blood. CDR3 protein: CASSQVGSYGYTF. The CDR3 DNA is TGCGCCAGCAGCCAAGTTGGTTCCTATGGCTACACCTTC.